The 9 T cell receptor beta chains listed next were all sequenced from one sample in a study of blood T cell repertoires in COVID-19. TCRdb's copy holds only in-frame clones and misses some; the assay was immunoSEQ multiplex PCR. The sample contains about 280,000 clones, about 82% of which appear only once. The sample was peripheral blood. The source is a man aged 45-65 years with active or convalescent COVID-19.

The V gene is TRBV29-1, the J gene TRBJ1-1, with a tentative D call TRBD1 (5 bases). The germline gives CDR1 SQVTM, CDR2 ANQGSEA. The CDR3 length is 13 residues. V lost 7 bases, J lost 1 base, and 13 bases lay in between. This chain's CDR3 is CSGLLQANTEAFF. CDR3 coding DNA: TGCAGCGGTCTGCTACAGGCGAACACTGAAGCTTTCTTT.

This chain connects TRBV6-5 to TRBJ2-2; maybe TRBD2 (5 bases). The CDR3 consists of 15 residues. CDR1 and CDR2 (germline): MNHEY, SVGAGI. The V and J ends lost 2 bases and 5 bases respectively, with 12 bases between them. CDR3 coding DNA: TGTGCCAGCAGTTACGCCACTAGTCGGACCGGGGAGCTGTTTTTT. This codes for CASSYATSRTGELFF.

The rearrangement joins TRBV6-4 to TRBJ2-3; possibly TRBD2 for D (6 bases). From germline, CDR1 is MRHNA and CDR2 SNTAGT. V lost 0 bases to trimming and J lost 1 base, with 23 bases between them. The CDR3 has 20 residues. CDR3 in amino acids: CASSDSRLGLFASGTDTQYF. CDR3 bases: TGTGCCAGCAGTGACTCCCGGTTGGGACTTTTTGCATCGGGCACAGATACGCAGTATTTT.

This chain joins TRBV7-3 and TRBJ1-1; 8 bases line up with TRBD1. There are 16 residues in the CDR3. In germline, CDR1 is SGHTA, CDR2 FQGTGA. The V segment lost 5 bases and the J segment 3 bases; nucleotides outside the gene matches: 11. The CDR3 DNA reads TGTGCCAGCAGCCTTACAGGAAACAGGGGGGACACTGAAGCTTTCTTT. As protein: CASSLTGNRGDTEAFF.

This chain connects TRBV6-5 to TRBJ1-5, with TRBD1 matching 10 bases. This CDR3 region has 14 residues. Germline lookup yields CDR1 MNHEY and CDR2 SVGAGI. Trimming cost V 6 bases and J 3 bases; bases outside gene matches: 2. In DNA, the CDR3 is TGTGCCAGCAGGACAGGGGGCCTCAATCAGCCCCAGCATTTT. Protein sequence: CASRTGGLNQPQHF.

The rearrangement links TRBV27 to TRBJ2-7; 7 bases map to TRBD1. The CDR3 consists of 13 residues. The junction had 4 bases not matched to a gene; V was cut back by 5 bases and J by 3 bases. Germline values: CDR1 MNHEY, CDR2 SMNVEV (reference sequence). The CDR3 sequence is CASSSRDSYEQYF. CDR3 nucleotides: TGTGCCAGCAGTAGCCGGGACAGCTACGAGCAGTACTTC.

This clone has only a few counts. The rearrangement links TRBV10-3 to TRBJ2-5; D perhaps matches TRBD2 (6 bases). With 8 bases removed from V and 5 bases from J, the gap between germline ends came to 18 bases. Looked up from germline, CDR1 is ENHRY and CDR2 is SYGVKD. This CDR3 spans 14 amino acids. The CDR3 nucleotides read TGTGCCATCCGTGGTTCGGCGGGGAGTGAGACCCAGTACTTC. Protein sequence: CAIRGSAGSETQYF.

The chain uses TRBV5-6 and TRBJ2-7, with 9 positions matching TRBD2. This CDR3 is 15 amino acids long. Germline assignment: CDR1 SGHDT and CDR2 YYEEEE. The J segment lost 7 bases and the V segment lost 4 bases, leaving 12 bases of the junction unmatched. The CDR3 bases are TGTGCCAGCAGCCCGCGCCCTAGCGGGATAGGTGAGCAGTACTTC. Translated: CASSPRPSGIGEQYF.

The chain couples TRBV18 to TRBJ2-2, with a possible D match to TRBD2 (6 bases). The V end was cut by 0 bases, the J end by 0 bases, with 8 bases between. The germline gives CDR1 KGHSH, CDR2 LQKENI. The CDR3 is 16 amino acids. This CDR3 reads CASSPPTRANTGELFF. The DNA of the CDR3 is TGTGCCAGCTCACCACCGACTAGGGCGAACACCGGGGAGCTGTTTTTT.